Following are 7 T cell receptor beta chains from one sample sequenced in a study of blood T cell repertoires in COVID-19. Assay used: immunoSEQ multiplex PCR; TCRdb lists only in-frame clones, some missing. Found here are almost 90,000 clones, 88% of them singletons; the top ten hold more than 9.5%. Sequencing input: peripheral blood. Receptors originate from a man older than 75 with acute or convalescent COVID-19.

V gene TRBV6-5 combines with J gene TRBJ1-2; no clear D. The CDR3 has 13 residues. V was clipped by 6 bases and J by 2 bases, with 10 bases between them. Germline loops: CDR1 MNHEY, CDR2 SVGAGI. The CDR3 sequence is CASSSGKNYGYTF. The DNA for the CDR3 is TGTGCCAGCAGCTCGGGAAAAAACTATGGCTACACCTTC.

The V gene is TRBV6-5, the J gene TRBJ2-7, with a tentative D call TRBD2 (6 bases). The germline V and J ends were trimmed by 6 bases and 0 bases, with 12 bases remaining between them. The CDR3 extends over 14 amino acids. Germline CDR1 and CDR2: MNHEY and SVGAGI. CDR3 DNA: TGTGCCAGCAGAGTGGGAGGCCTCTCCTACGAGCAGTACTTC. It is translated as CASRVGGLSYEQYF.

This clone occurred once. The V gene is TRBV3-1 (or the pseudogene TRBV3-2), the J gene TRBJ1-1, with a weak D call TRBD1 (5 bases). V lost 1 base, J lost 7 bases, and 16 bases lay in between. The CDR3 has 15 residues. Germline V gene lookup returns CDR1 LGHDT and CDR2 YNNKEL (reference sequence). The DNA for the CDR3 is TGTGCCAGCAGCCAAGTGGGCAGGGCAGGTAGTGAAGCTTTCTTT. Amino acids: CASSQVGRAGSEAFF.

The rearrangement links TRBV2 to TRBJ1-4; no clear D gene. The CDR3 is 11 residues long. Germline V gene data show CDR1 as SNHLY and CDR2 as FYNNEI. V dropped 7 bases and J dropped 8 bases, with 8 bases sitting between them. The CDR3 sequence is CASTLTEKLFF. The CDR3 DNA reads TGTGCCAGCACCCTGACAGAAAAACTGTTTTTT.

The CDR3 region is CASSLQGAGEKLFF. As DNA, the CDR3 is TGTGCCAGCAGCTTACAGGGGGCAGGGGAAAAACTGTTTTTT. V usage is TRBV5-4 and J usage is TRBJ1-4; 9 bases map to TRBD1. There are 14 residues in the CDR3. The germline V gene has CDR1 SGHNT and CDR2 YYREEE (reference sequence). V lost 2 bases, J lost 8 bases, and 4 bases stayed unmatched.

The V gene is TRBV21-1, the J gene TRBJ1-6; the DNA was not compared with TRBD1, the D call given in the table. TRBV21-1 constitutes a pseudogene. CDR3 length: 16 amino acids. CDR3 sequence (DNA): TGTGCCAGCAGCAACAACAGGGTAGAGGTCGATTCACCCCTCCACTTT. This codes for CASSNNRVEVDSPLHF.

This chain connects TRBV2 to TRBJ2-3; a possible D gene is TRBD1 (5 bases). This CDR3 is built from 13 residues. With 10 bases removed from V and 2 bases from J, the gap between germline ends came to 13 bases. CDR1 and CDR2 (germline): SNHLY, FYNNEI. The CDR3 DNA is TGTGCCACCAACACGGACACCACAGATACGCAGTATTTT. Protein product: CATNTDTTDTQYF.